The 10 T cell receptor beta chains below were found in one sample sequenced in a study of control samples from healthy donors and cancer patients. The table came from immunoSEQ multiplex PCR; TCRdb's copy has only in-frame clones and leaves some out. The data contain 400,000 to 500,000 clones, over 75% of them seen just once; the ten biggest clones take up more than 6%. The sequenced sample was PBMCs. The origin of the receptors is a man aged 35 to 55 with head and neck cancer.

V gene TRBV18 combines with J gene TRBJ2-3, with D perhaps being TRBD1 or TRBD2 (5 bases each). Trimming removed 4 bases from V and 0 bases from J, with 8 bases in between. The length of the CDR3 is 14 residues. CDR1 and CDR2 (germline): KGHSH, LQKENI. CDR3 nucleotide sequence: TGTGCCAGCTCACGAGGGGATAGCACAGATACGCAGTATTTT. Translation gives CASSRGDSTDTQYF.

The J gene is TRBJ2-7, the V gene TRBV3-1 (or the pseudogene TRBV3-2); 12 nucleotides line up with TRBD1. V lost 3 bases to trimming and J lost 6 bases; unmatched junction nucleotides: 6. CDR3 length: 15 amino acids. The germline CDR1 and CDR2 sequences are LGHDT and YNNKEL (reference sequence). The DNA of the CDR3 is TGTGCCAGCAGCCAGATGGGACAGGGGGCCCGCGAGCAGTACTTC. This translates into CASSQMGQGAREQYF.

A word on this clone: An end of the junction does not agree with germline; a read error may underlie this. This chain uses TRBV28 with TRBJ1-1, with D perhaps matching TRBD1 (5 bases). The CDR3 spans 14 residues. Germline lookup yields CDR1 MDHEN and CDR2 SYDVKM. CDR3 sequence: CASTSAGTTTEASF. The CDR3 nucleotides are TGTGCCAGCACTTCGGCCGGGACGACCACTGAAGCTTCCTTT.

The rearrangement uses TRBV12-3 or TRBV12-4 and TRBJ2-1; D gene unclear. CDR3 length: 12 residues. The V end lost 2 bases, the J end lost 9 bases, and 8 bases lay between the germline ends. The CDR3: CASSLSPGEQFF. In nucleotides, the CDR3 is TGTGCCAGCAGTTTAAGCCCGGGTGAGCAGTTCTTC.

The genes are TRBV15 and TRBJ2-3; TRBD2 aligns across 10 bases. With V trimmed by 2 bases and J by 4 bases, 3 bases remained unmatched. CDR1 LNHNV and CDR2 YYDKDF come from the germline V gene (reference sequence). The length of the CDR3 is 15 residues. The CDR3 protein is CATSRLAGVSDTQYF. The CDR3 DNA is TGTGCCACCAGCAGACTAGCGGGAGTATCAGATACGCAGTATTTT.

V and J are TRBV5-6 and TRBJ2-2, with a possible D match to TRBD1 (5 bases). The CDR3 is 18 amino acids. The germline gives CDR1 SGHDT, CDR2 YYEEEE. The V end was cut by 4 bases, the J end by 2 bases, with 21 bases between. CDR3 in amino acids: CASSPRRGLLANTGELFF. CDR3 nucleotides: TGTGCCAGCAGCCCACGTAGGGGCCTCCTTGCAAACACCGGGGAGCTGTTTTTT.

The chain recombines TRBV5-1 with TRBJ1-4, with 9 bases lining up with TRBD1. Germline assignment: CDR1 SGHRS and CDR2 YFSETQ. V shed 4 bases, J shed 5 bases, and the junction held 6 bases outside the gene matches. The CDR3 extends over 15 amino acids. DNA of the CDR3: TGCGCCAGCAGCCCTCAGACAGGGGGGAATGAAAAACTGTTTTTT. Encoded protein: CASSPQTGGNEKLFF. The variable domain in full, completed from reference TRBV5-1 and TRBJ1-4, reads KAGVTQTPRYLIKTRGQQVTLSCSPISGHRSVSWYQQTPGQGLQFLFEYFSETQRNKGNFPGRFSGRQFSNSRSEMNVSTLELGDSALYLCASSPQTGGNEKLFFGSGTQLSVL.

The rearrangement links TRBV5-1 to TRBJ2-5, with a weak D call TRBD1 (6 bases). In germline, CDR1 is SGHRS, CDR2 YFSETQ. Trimming left V 2 bases short and J 5 bases short, with 16 bases between. CDR3 length equals 15 residues. The CDR3 region is CASSFTRGIKETQYF. In nucleotides, the CDR3 is TGCGCCAGCAGCTTCACGAGGGGGATTAAGGAGACCCAGTACTTC.

This clone is a singleton in its sample. Here the CDR3 reads CASRGRSENQPQHF. CDR3 nucleotides: TGTGCCAGTAGAGGTAGATCAGAGAATCAGCCCCAGCATTTT. This rearrangement joins TRBV19 to TRBJ1-5; no clear D gene. The germline gives CDR1 LNHDA, CDR2 SQIVND (reference sequence). Trimming pared 6 bases from V and 4 bases from J, leaving 13 bases between. The CDR3 is 14 amino acids.

J is TRBJ1-3 and V is TRBV7-2; 7 nucleotides line up with TRBD1. The CDR3 runs 15 residues. V trimming: 3 bases; J trimming: 0 bases; junction bases outside the gene matches: 2. The V gene's germline CDR1 is SGHTA and CDR2 FQGNSA. CDR3 nucleotide sequence: TGTGCCAGCAGCTTGAGGACAGGCTCTGGAAACACCATATATTTT. Amino acid sequence: CASSLRTGSGNTIYF.